This T cell receptor beta chain was captured by sequencing in a study of blood T cell repertoires in COVID-19. Looking at the study overall: Researchers got acute and convalescent COVID-19 samples from the United States, Italy and Spain. PBMCs, B-cell-depleted T cells, or T cells provided the cDNA or gDNA that made up the material.

The ends lost 5 bases at V and 4 bases at J; junction bases unmatched: 9. The CDR3 loop spans 15 amino acids. Germline V gene sequence: CDR1 MDHEN, CDR2 SYDVKM. Source study methods: Estimated nucleated cell counts came from reference gene primer amplification. Produced via immunoSEQ multiplex PCR; TCRdb's table is partial and in-frame only. The V and J calls and the clone size are those of that table, but D and trimming were determined from the DNA. This sample yields some 530,000 clones, of which approximately 85% are seen a single time; 3% to 4% belongs to the top ten. Material for sequencing was peripheral blood. The receptor's source is a human donor in a cohort sampled during active COVID-19. J is TRBJ1-1 and V is TRBV28; 8 bases match TRBD1. In DNA form, the CDR3 reads TGTGCCAGCAGTATGACAGGGGACGGGGTCACTGAAGCTTTCTTT. It encodes CASSMTGDGVTEAFF.